The 20 T cell receptor beta chains presented below share a single source sample, sequenced in a study of blood T cell repertoires in COVID-19. This table comes from immunoSEQ multiplex PCR, and its TCRdb copy is limited to in-frame clones, with some not included. The table records more than 100,000 clones, about 89% of them present only once. The specimen sequenced was peripheral blood. The receptors come from a man aged 50 or older with active or convalescent COVID-19.

The rearrangement joins TRBV15 to TRBJ1-1; 7 nucleotides line up with TRBD1. V was pared by 0 bases and J by 6 bases, with 7 bases of the junction left unmatched. The germline V gene encodes CDR1 LNHNV and CDR2 YYDKDF (reference sequence). The CDR3 has 15 amino acids. CDR3 in amino acids: CATSRDGDSIAEAFF. The CDR3 DNA reads as TGTGCCACCAGCAGAGATGGGGACAGTATCGCTGAAGCTTTCTTT.

This clone was observed once. The gene calls are TRBV14 and TRBJ2-1; D possibly corresponds to TRBD2 (6 bases). This CDR3 comprises 17 residues. Germline CDR1 and CDR2: SGHDN and FVKESK. Trimming took 0 bases from V and 2 from J, leaving 14 bases between them. CDR3 in amino acids: CASSQDVSLAPYNEQFF. For the CDR3, the DNA is TGTGCCAGCAGCCAAGATGTTAGTCTAGCGCCCTACAATGAGCAGTTCTTC.

V usage is TRBV30 and J usage is TRBJ2-7, with 7 bases matching TRBD1. Germline loops: CDR1 GTSNPN, CDR2 SVGIG (reference sequence). Trimming cost V 5 bases and J 4 bases; bases outside gene matches: 8. The CDR3 is made up of 13 amino acids. The chain's CDR3 is CAWGKGATYEQYF. DNA for the CDR3: TGTGCCTGGGGGAAGGGGGCGACTTACGAGCAGTACTTC.

The chain combines TRBV11-2 with TRBJ2-1; D gene uncertain. V shed 4 bases and J shed 5 bases, with 9 bases lying between them. This CDR3 comprises 13 residues. The germline gives CDR1 SGHAT, CDR2 FQNNGV. CDR3 coding DNA: TGTGCCAGCAGCTCGCGACTGGACAATGAGCAGTTCTTC. It specifies CASSSRLDNEQFF.

The J gene is TRBJ1-4, the V gene TRBV7-9; D is unresolved. CDR3 length: 13 amino acids. Germline values: CDR1 SEHNR, CDR2 FQNEAQ (reference sequence). V was cut by 5 bases and J by 4 bases, with 8 bases left in between. CDR3 nucleotides: TGTGCCAGCAGCCAGGTAGATAATGAAAAACTGTTTTTT. This gives the protein CASSQVDNEKLFF.

The CDR3 bases are TGCGCCAGCAGCCAGAATCGTGGGCAGGGTGGTGAAAAACTGTTTTTT. It is translated as CASSQNRGQGGEKLFF. The V call is TRBV4-1, the J call TRBJ1-4, with a tentative D call TRBD1 (5 bases). Trimming removed 3 bases from V and 7 bases from J, with 18 bases in between. The germline gives CDR1 MGHRA, CDR2 YSYEKL. This CDR3 has 16 amino acids.

This chain uses TRBV7-2 with TRBJ2-3; tentative D call: TRBD2 (6 bases). CDR3 size: 13 residues. Trimming pared 5 bases from V and 9 bases from J, leaving 15 bases between. Germline V gene data show CDR1 as SGHTA and CDR2 as FQGNSA. CDR3: CASSPRLERTQYF. The CDR3 DNA reads as TGTGCCAGCAGCCCAAGACTAGAGCGGACGCAGTATTTT.

This clone was picked up a small number of times. This rearrangement joins TRBV5-1 to TRBJ1-4; 8 bases line up with TRBD1. V dropped 0 bases and J dropped 7; count of bases not matched to a gene: 2. Germline lookup yields CDR1 SGHRS and CDR2 YFSETQ. The CDR3 has 14 residues. CDR3 coding DNA: TGCGCCAGCAGCTTGGACAGGGGGAGTGAAAAACTGTTTTTT. It yields the protein CASSLDRGSEKLFF. Full variable domain (missing parts from reference TRBV5-1 and TRBJ1-4): KAGVTQTPRYLIKTRGQQVTLSCSPISGHRSVSWYQQTPGQGLQFLFEYFSETQRNKGNFPGRFSGRQFSNSRSEMNVSTLELGDSALYLCASSLDRGSEKLFFGSGTQLSVL.

The genes are TRBV28 and TRBJ1-2; 7 bases line up with TRBD1. Germline V gene data show CDR1 as MDHEN and CDR2 as SYDVKM. This CDR3 region has 15 residues. V lost 6 bases and J lost 0; bases outside the gene matches: 7. CDR3 bases: TGTGCCAGCAGCCAACCGACAGGGACTAACTATGGCTACACCTTC. Translated: CASSQPTGTNYGYTF.

This chain connects TRBV7-7 to TRBJ2-5; D is perhaps TRBD1 (6 bases). From germline, CDR1 is SSHAT and CDR2 FNYEAQ (reference sequence). The length of the CDR3 is 13 residues. Trimming removed 5 bases at V and 0 bases at J, with 7 bases between. DNA for the CDR3: TGTGCCAGCAGCCGGACAGACCAAGAGACCCAGTACTTC. Translation gives CASSRTDQETQYF.

This rearrangement joins TRBV4-2 to TRBJ2-2, with D unclear. This CDR3 contains 17 residues. V was trimmed by 0 bases and J by 1 base, leaving 12 bases between them. CDR1 and CDR2 (germline): LGHNA, YNFKEQ. Here the CDR3 reads CASSQEVLTRNTGELFF. Here the CDR3 DNA reads TGTGCCAGCAGCCAAGAGGTATTAACTCGGAACACCGGGGAGCTGTTTTTT.

J is TRBJ2-7 and V is TRBV10-3; 10 bases match TRBD1. The junction had 8 bases not matched to a gene; V was cut back by 10 bases and J by 5 bases. Germline CDR1 is ENHRY and CDR2 is SYGVKD. The CDR3 covers 13 residues. The CDR3 reads CASHDRGPDEQYF. CDR3 bases: TGTGCCAGCCATGACAGGGGGCCGGACGAGCAGTACTTC.

The sample holds one count of this clone. V usage is TRBV21-1 and J usage is TRBJ2-6; the table's D gene call, TRBD1, was not cross checked with the DNA. TRBV21-1 is deemed a pseudogene. CDR3 length: 20 amino acids. Here the CDR3 reads CASSPRNGWAATSGANVLTF. DNA for the CDR3: TGTGCCAGCAGCCCAAGGAACGGTTGGGCAGCCACATCTGGGGCCAACGTCCTGACTTTC.

The rearrangement links TRBV28 to TRBJ1-3; D ambiguous. Germline V lookup: CDR1 MDHEN, CDR2 SYDVKM. The CDR3 consists of 15 residues. Trimming took off 5 bases at V and 0 bases at J, with 11 bases between the two ends. The CDR3 spells CASSATVPSGNTIYF. CDR3 nucleotide sequence: TGTGCCAGCAGTGCCACTGTTCCCTCTGGAAACACCATATATTTT.

The chain employs TRBV30 and TRBJ1-6; 8 nucleotides agree with TRBD1. Germline CDR1 GTSNPN, CDR2 SVGIG (reference sequence). After removal of 3 bases from V and 7 bases from J, the junction contained 11 bases not matched to a gene. The CDR3 extends over 16 amino acids. In nucleotides, the CDR3 is TGTGCCTGGAGCAGCCCCCCGCCAGGGGGCAATTCACCCCTCCACTTT. It specifies CAWSSPPPGGNSPLHF.

The CDR3 reads CASSPTRYSNQPQHF. As DNA, the CDR3 is TGTGCCAGCAGCCCGACCAGGTATAGCAATCAGCCCCAGCATTTT. This rearrangement joins TRBV7-8 to TRBJ1-5; no definite D call. Germline V gives CDR1 SGHVS, CDR2 FQNEAQ. V was pared by 5 bases and J by 0 bases, with 11 bases between. The CDR3 length is 15 residues.

The chain is built from TRBV10-2 and TRBJ2-5; 13 positions agree with TRBD2. Germline CDR1 reads WSHSY; CDR2 reads SAAADI. The CDR3 spans 15 residues. The V gene end was trimmed by 0 bases and the J gene end by 5 bases; junction bases not matched to a gene: 0. The CDR3 DNA is TGCGCCAGCAGTGAGTCGGGACTAGCGGGGGAGACCCAGTACTTC. It yields the protein CASSESGLAGETQYF.

This clone was found a few times. The V call is TRBV9, the J call TRBJ2-1; maybe TRBD1 (5 bases). Trimming stripped 0 bases from V and 7 bases from J, with 11 bases between. The CDR3 extends over 14 amino acids. The germline gives CDR1 SGDLS, CDR2 YYNGEE. The CDR3 region has the DNA TGTGCCAGCAGCGTAGCAGGGTTTCCAAATGAGCAGTTCTTC. It encodes CASSVAGFPNEQFF.

V gene TRBV15 combines with J gene TRBJ1-4, with D possibly being TRBD1 (5 bases). CDR1 is LNHNV and CDR2 is YYDKDF in the germline V gene (reference sequence). V lost 4 bases, J lost 7 bases, and 19 bases lay in between. The CDR3 length is 16 residues. The CDR3 reads CATSIIQTGGGEKLFF. The CDR3 nucleotides read TGTGCCACCAGCATTATTCAGACGGGGGGAGGTGAAAAACTGTTTTTT.

The V gene is TRBV30, the J gene TRBJ1-2; TRBD1 matches at 7 bases. Germline V gene lookup returns CDR1 GTSNPN and CDR2 SVGIG (reference sequence). V shed 2 bases, J shed 4 bases, and the junction held 10 bases outside the gene matches. This CDR3 comprises 15 residues. CDR3 nucleotide sequence: TGTGCCTGGAGTCTAGGACAGGCCCGGGGCTATGGCTACACCTTC. Translation gives CAWSLGQARGYGYTF.